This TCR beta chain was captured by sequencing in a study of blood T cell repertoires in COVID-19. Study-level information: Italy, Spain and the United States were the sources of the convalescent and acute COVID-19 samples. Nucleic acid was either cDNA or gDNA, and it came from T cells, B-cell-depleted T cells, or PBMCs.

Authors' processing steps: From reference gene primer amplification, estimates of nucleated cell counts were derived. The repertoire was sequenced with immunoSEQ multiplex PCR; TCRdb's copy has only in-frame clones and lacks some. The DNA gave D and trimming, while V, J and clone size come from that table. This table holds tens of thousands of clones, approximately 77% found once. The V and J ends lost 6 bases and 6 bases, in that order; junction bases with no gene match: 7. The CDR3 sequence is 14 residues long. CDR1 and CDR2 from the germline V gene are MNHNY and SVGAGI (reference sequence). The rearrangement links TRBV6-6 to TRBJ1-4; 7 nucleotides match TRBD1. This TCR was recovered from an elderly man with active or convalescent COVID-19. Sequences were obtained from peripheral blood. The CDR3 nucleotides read TGTGCCAGCAGGGGACAGCGGTCGGATGAAAAACTGTTTTTT. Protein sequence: CASRGQRSDEKLFF.